One and the same sample provided the 6 T cell receptor beta chains below, sequenced in a study of T-cell memory formation after mild COVID-19. TCRdb called the 5' RACE reads again in MiXCR, with one record for every CDR3 protein. The data show around 470,000 distinct CDR3 sequences, around 20% seen once. Source material: PBMCs or a T cell subset sorted from them (not recorded which). These receptors came from an adult woman who had mild COVID-19 (a few samples of this study predate the infection). Cell type and time point are not known.

This clonotype has a count of ten or more. This sequence joins TRBV7-2 and TRBJ1-3; no clear D gene. V was trimmed by 3 bases and J by 0 bases, leaving 12 bases between them. Germline assignment: CDR1 SGHTA and CDR2 FQGNSA. The CDR3 consists of 16 residues. As DNA, the CDR3 is TGTGCCAGCAGCTTGGACGGAGGGTTCTCTGGAAACACCATATATTTT. This sequence encodes CASSLDGGFSGNTIYF.

This clonotype has only a few counts. The V call is TRBV24-1, the J call TRBJ1-5, with 8 positions matching TRBD1. V lost 4 bases, J lost 5 bases, and 3 bases stayed unmatched. CDR1 is KGHDR, CDR2 SFDVKD, per germline. CDR3 length: 14 residues. This chain's CDR3 is CATSERTGHQPQHF. The CDR3 DNA sequence: TGTGCCACCAGTGAGCGGACAGGGCATCAGCCCCAGCATTTT.

The V and J genes are TRBV12-3 or TRBV12-4 and TRBJ2-1; TRBD2 aligns across 8 bases. The J segment lost 7 bases and the V segment lost 3 bases, leaving 8 bases of the junction unmatched. This CDR3 is built from 15 residues. The CDR3 spells CASSFPGGAGNEQFF. The CDR3, as DNA: TGTGCCAGCAGTTTCCCCGGGGGGGCAGGGAATGAGCAGTTCTTC.

The chain combines TRBV5-1 with TRBJ2-7; tentatively, D is TRBD2 (5 bases). Looked up from germline, CDR1 is SGHRS and CDR2 is YFSETQ. The CDR3 has 15 residues. The V end was cut by 8 bases, the J end by 0 bases, with 18 bases between. CDR3 sequence (DNA): TGCGCCAGAGAGCAGGAGGAAACCTCCTCCTACGAGCAGTACTTC. It is translated as CAREQEETSSYEQYF. The entire variable domain, with the rest obtained from reference TRBV5-1 and TRBJ2-7, is as follows: KAGVTQTPRYLIKTRGQQVTLSCSPISGHRSVSWYQQTPGQGLQFLFEYFSETQRNKGNFPGRFSGRQFSNSRSEMNVSTLELGDSALYLCAREQEETSSYEQYFGPGTRLTVT.

This clonotype was found once. The chain joins TRBV3-1 to TRBJ2-7; D uncertain. This CDR3 comprises 15 residues. Trimming took off 0 bases at V and 2 bases at J, with 11 bases between the two ends. Germline CDR1 LGHDT, CDR2 YNNKEL (reference sequence). The CDR3 sequence: CASSQEAVNAYEQYF. As DNA, the CDR3 is TGTGCCAGCAGCCAAGAGGCAGTTAACGCCTACGAGCAGTACTTC.

This clonotype was observed a handful of times. The V call is TRBV10-3, the J call TRBJ2-7; D uncertain. Deletions cut 0 bases from V and 2 bases from J, with 14 bases between. Germline V gene data show CDR1 as ENHRY and CDR2 as SYGVKD. The CDR3 extends over 16 amino acids. This chain's CDR3 is CAISESILAAAYEQYF. The DNA of the CDR3 is TGTGCCATCAGTGAGTCGATTCTCGCGGCGGCCTACGAGCAGTACTTC.